This T cell receptor (beta chain) was recovered during a study of blood T cells in healthy people across ages. This clonotype showed up just a few times. Trimming removed 10 bases from V and 0 bases from J; junction bases left unmatched: 13. The CDR3 is 16 amino acids. CDR1 MNHNS and CDR2 SASEGT come from the germline V gene. Using a J-beta primer mix together with a sample-barcoded 5' primer, a second PCR was run for roughly 6 to 12 cycles. Each CDR3 protein is one row after TCRdb ran MiXCR on the 5' RACE reads. This table has approximately 880,000 distinct CDR3 sequences, 40% to 60% appearing once. The sample comprised blood. V usage is TRBV6-1 and J usage is TRBJ2-3; TRBD2 matches 7 bases. The receptor comes from a man younger than 45 in good health. The CDR3 loop reads CATKRDLGFSTDTQYF. The DNA for the CDR3 is TGTGCCACCAAGCGGGACTTAGGATTTAGCACAGATACGCAGTATTTT.